This entry lists 29 T cell receptor beta chains sequenced from one sample in a study of CD8 T cells in ankylosing spondylitis (dated by TCRdb to about 2017). The method was 5' RACE. The sequencing machine was an Illumina HiSeq 2500. Starting from the raw public reads, TCRdb applied fastp trimming at Q25, assembled clones with MiXCR and retained in-frame beta chains. Each CDR3 protein appears once, grouped with its most common genes and DNA. Present in this sample are around 770,000 distinct CDR3 sequences, 10% to 15% of which were seen just once. About 0.5% of the sample comes from the top ten. Broad study findings and their caveats: Blood from ankylosing spondylitis patients appeared to be characterized by a TCR beta motif made up of several highly homologous amino acid variants.

No antigen is known for these receptors. The specimen sequenced was blood, either unsorted or a sorted T cell fraction (not recorded which). The receptors derive from a male donor with ankylosing spondylitis.

V gene TRBV7-2 combines with J gene TRBJ2-7; D may be TRBD1 (6 bases). CDR1 is SGHTA and CDR2 is FQGNSA in the germline V gene. Trimming removed 5 bases from V and 2 bases from J, with 19 bases in between. This CDR3 is 16 amino acids long. CDR3 loop: CASSPSTRGLTYEQYF. DNA of the CDR3: TGTGCCAGCAGCCCCTCAACGAGGGGGTTAACCTACGAGCAGTACTTC.

This clonotype was observed a few times. V usage is TRBV6-5 and J usage is TRBJ1-3, with D uncertain. Germline V gene sequence: CDR1 MNHEY, CDR2 SVGAGI. The V end was cut by 4 bases, the J end by 2 bases, with 12 bases between. This CDR3 comprises 15 residues. CDR3 DNA: TGTGCCAGCAGTTCGGACCTGGCAACTGGAAACACCATATATTTT. Protein product: CASSSDLATGNTIYF.

This clonotype was recorded many times. The V and J genes are TRBV15 and TRBJ1-5; possibly TRBD1 for D (5 bases). CDR3 size: 16 residues. Germline V gene sequence: CDR1 LNHNV, CDR2 YYDKDF (reference sequence). The V end was cut by 0 bases, the J end by 6 bases, with 15 bases between. The CDR3 bases are TGTGCCACCAGCAGAGATCGGGTAGGGGTAGGTCAGCCCCAGCATTTT. Protein sequence: CATSRDRVGVGQPQHF.

A few counts support this clonotype. The rearrangement joins TRBV9 to TRBJ2-3, with D perhaps TRBD1 (5 bases). V was shortened by 3 bases and J by 3 bases, with 8 bases between the two germline ends. The length of the CDR3 is 13 residues. Looked up from germline, CDR1 is SGDLS and CDR2 is YYNGEE. The CDR3 here is CASSEGWTDTQYF. For the CDR3, the DNA is TGTGCCAGCAGCGAGGGGTGGACAGATACGCAGTATTTT. The full variable domain, in which reference TRBV9 and TRBJ2-3 provide the parts outside the CDR3, is DSGVTQTPKHLITATGQRVTLRCSPRSGDLSVYWYQQSLDQGLQFLIQYYNGEERAKGNILERFSAQQFPDLHSELNLSSLELGDSALYFCASSEGWTDTQYFGPGTRLTVL.

The chain has TRBV20-1 and TRBJ1-2; D is perhaps TRBD1 (5 bases). This CDR3 is 11 amino acids long. Looked up from germline, CDR1 is DFQATT and CDR2 is SNEGSKA (reference sequence). Trimming removed 3 bases from V and 9 bases from J, with 11 bases in between. The CDR3 loop is CSASARGSYTF. CDR3 nucleotide sequence: TGCAGTGCTAGTGCTAGGGGAAGCTACACCTTC.

The chain joins TRBV5-4 to TRBJ2-1, with a tentative D call TRBD2 (5 bases). The CDR3 is 16 residues long. Between the trimmed V and J ends, which lost 0 bases and 4 bases, there was a span of 14 bases. The germline CDR1 and CDR2 sequences are SGHNT and YYREEE (reference sequence). CDR3 sequence (DNA): TGTGCCAGCAGCTTGGGAGGGCCTAATCCGTACAATGAGCAGTTCTTC. Its protein product is CASSLGGPNPYNEQFF.

This chain links TRBV4-1 with TRBJ2-1; D gene ambiguous. Germline-derived CDR1 and CDR2 are MGHRA and YSYEKL. Trimming took off 1 base at V and 0 bases at J, with 10 bases between the two ends. The CDR3 extends over 16 amino acids. CDR3 nucleotides: TGCGCCAGCAGCCAAGGATCTCACCTCTCCTACAATGAGCAGTTCTTC. Translating gives CASSQGSHLSYNEQFF.

There are a few counts of this clonotype. CDR3 loop: CASSPWEGRIFHEQFF. CDR3 nucleotides: TGTGCCAGCAGCCCCTGGGAGGGGCGAATCTTTCATGAGCAGTTCTTC. The chain links TRBV7-9 to TRBJ2-1; 7 positions agree with TRBD2. This CDR3 has 16 amino acids. V lost 5 bases, J lost 8 bases, and 15 bases stayed unmatched. Germline CDR1 is SEHNR and CDR2 is FQNEAQ (reference sequence).

This clonotype was seen a handful of times. The chain has TRBV7-3 and TRBJ2-6; weak D call: TRBD1 (6 bases). Trimming removed 5 bases from V and 0 bases from J, with 11 bases in between. This CDR3 has 16 amino acids. The germline CDR1 and CDR2 sequences are SGHTA and FQGTGA. The CDR3 nucleotides read TGTGCCAGCAGCCTGGGACAACTCTCTGGGGCCAACGTCCTGACTTTC. Translation: CASSLGQLSGANVLTF.

The gene calls are TRBV19 and TRBJ2-5, with D tentatively TRBD1 (6 bases). The CDR3 has 11 amino acids. Deletions cut 8 bases from V and 4 bases from J, with 8 bases between. Germline V gene lookup returns CDR1 LNHDA and CDR2 SQIVND (reference sequence). CDR3: CASSGAETQYF. The DNA of the CDR3 is TGTGCCAGTTCAGGGGCAGAGACCCAGTACTTC. The variable domain in full, completed from reference TRBV19 and TRBJ2-5, reads DGGITQSPKYLFRKEGQNVTLSCEQNLNHDAMYWYRQDPGQGLRLIYYSQIVNDFQKGDIAEGYSVSREKKESFPLTVTSAQKNPTAFYLCASSGAETQYFGPGTRLLVL.

This clonotype turned up a few times. The chain links TRBV24-1 to TRBJ2-5; 14 bases align to TRBD2. The V gene's germline CDR1 is KGHDR and CDR2 SFDVKD. This CDR3 is built from 15 residues. V shed 5 bases and J 4 bases; nucleotides not matched to a gene: 2. The CDR3 spells CATSGGLAGGETQYF. CDR3 bases: TGTGCCACCAGTGGCGGACTAGCGGGAGGAGAGACCCAGTACTTC.

This clonotype occurred a few times. V is TRBV20-1 and J is TRBJ1-5; no clear D gene. Trimming pared 3 bases from V and 5 bases from J, leaving 17 bases between. Germline V gene sequence: CDR1 DFQATT, CDR2 SNEGSKA (reference sequence). This CDR3 contains 15 residues. The CDR3 DNA follows: TGCAGTGCTAGCCGACCGGGTGTTGGTGATCAGCCCCAGCATTTT. Its protein product is CSASRPGVGDQPQHF.

The genes are TRBV20-1 and TRBJ2-5; 7 nucleotides agree with TRBD2. The CDR3 spans 13 residues. Germline CDR1 DFQATT, CDR2 SNEGSKA (reference sequence). With 5 bases clipped from V and 4 bases from J, the junction kept 7 bases outside the gene matches. The CDR3 sequence is CSAPRWTRETQYF. The DNA of the CDR3 is TGCAGTGCTCCCCGTTGGACTAGAGAGACCCAGTACTTC.

The chain combines TRBV7-6 with TRBJ1-4; the match to TRBD1 covers 8 bases. V trimming: 4 bases; J trimming: 4 bases; junction bases outside the gene matches: 8. The CDR3 length is 16 residues. In germline, CDR1 is SGHVS, CDR2 FNYEAQ. The CDR3 protein is CASSSRTGRSNEKLFF. The CDR3 nucleotides read TGTGCCAGCAGCTCTCGGACAGGGCGAAGTAATGAAAAACTGTTTTTT.

This clonotype was observed a few times. Written as DNA, the CDR3 is TGCGCCAGCAGTGATGTTCCCCGCGATCACAATGAGCAGTTCTTC. This encodes CASSDVPRDHNEQFF. This sequence joins TRBV10-1 and TRBJ2-1; D gene unclear. Germline CDR1 is WNHNN and CDR2 is SYGVQD (reference sequence). The ends were cut back, 3 bases at V and 5 bases at J, with 14 bases in the middle. This CDR3 comprises 15 residues.

This chain connects TRBV6-5 to TRBJ1-1; possibly TRBD1 for D (5 bases). Germline lookup yields CDR1 MNHEY and CDR2 SVGAGI. The V end was cut by 4 bases, the J end by 14 bases, with 20 bases between. The CDR3 totals 13 residues. The CDR3 nucleotides read TGTGCCAGCAGTTGGATGGTAGGGACCCGTCAATTCTTT. This translates into CASSWMVGTRQFF.

The chain carries TRBV5-6 and TRBJ2-5; D might be TRBD1 (6 bases). Looked up from germline, CDR1 is SGHDT and CDR2 is YYEEEE. The ends were cut back, 3 bases at V and 5 bases at J, with 14 bases in the middle. CDR3 size: 14 residues. The CDR3 bases are TGTGCCAGCAGCTCGACCTTAACAGGGGAGACCCAGTACTTC. Residues: CASSSTLTGETQYF.

J is TRBJ2-1 and V is TRBV6-5; perhaps TRBD2 as D (5 bases). CDR3 length equals 16 residues. Germline values: CDR1 MNHEY, CDR2 SVGAGI. V was cut by 4 bases and J by 2 bases, with 15 bases left in between. The CDR3 spells CASSSMKLVTYNEQFF. CDR3 coding DNA: TGTGCCAGCAGTTCCATGAAACTAGTCACCTACAATGAGCAGTTCTTC.

The chain recombines TRBV7-9 with TRBJ1-2; weak D call: TRBD1 (5 bases). V lost 7 bases, J lost 1 base, and 13 bases lay in between. CDR1 is SEHNR, CDR2 FQNEAQ, per germline (reference sequence). The CDR3 is 14 amino acids. The CDR3, as DNA: TGTGCCAGCACCCCCCCGGGGGGTAACTATGGCTACACCTTC. Encoded protein: CASTPPGGNYGYTF. Supplemented by reference TRBV7-9 and TRBJ1-2, the full variable domain reads DTGVSQNPRHKITKRGQNVTFRCDPISEHNRLYWYRQTLGQGPEFLTYFQNEAQLEKSRLLSDRFSAERPKGSFSTLEIQRTEQGDSAMYLCASTPPGGNYGYTFGSGTRLTVV.

A few counts support this clonotype. V and J are TRBV20-1 and TRBJ2-7, with 11 bases identical to TRBD2. Germline trimming cut 7 bases from V and 6 bases from J; bases unmatched to any gene: 8. The length of the CDR3 is 13 residues. Germline V CDR1 and CDR2: DFQATT, SNEGSKA (reference sequence). CDR3 in amino acids: CSVLLAGVGEQYF. For the CDR3, the DNA is TGCAGTGTTTTACTAGCGGGGGTTGGCGAGCAGTACTTC.

The sample holds a few counts of this clonotype. The chain couples TRBV28 to TRBJ2-3, with D perhaps matching TRBD1 (6 bases). The CDR3 extends over 14 amino acids. Between the trimmed V and J ends, which lost 3 bases and 4 bases, there was a span of 11 bases. Germline V gene data show CDR1 as MDHEN and CDR2 as SYDVKM. CDR3 sequence: CASSFTGTADTQYF. As DNA, the CDR3 is TGTGCCAGCAGTTTCACAGGGACGGCAGATACGCAGTATTTT.

V gene TRBV24-1 combines with J gene TRBJ1-2; D remains ambiguous. The CDR3 has 12 residues. The V and J ends lost 3 bases and 4 bases respectively, with 5 bases between them. Germline V CDR1 and CDR2: KGHDR, SFDVKD. The CDR3: CATSDPAYGYTF. The CDR3 DNA is TGTGCCACCAGTGATCCAGCCTATGGCTACACCTTC.

CDR3 DNA sequence: TGTGCCAGCAGCTCGGGACAGGTCCACACTGAAGCTTTCTTT. Translating it yields CASSSGQVHTEAFF. The J gene is TRBJ1-1, the V gene TRBV7-2; the match to TRBD1 covers 8 bases. V lost 4 bases and J lost 3; bases outside the gene matches: 4. Germline CDR1 SGHTA, CDR2 FQGNSA. The CDR3 has 14 amino acids. Full variable domain (outside the CDR3, taken from reference TRBV7-2 and TRBJ1-1): GAGVSQSPSNKVTEKGKDVELRCDPISGHTALYWYRQSLGQGLEFLIYFQGNSAPDKSGLPSDRFSAERTGGSVSTLTIQRTQQEDSAVYLCASSSGQVHTEAFFGQGTRLTVV.

This clonotype has only a few counts. The chain is built from TRBV7-9 and TRBJ2-1; the match to TRBD2 covers 9 bases. Germline assignment: CDR1 SEHNR and CDR2 FQNEAQ (reference sequence). The V gene end was trimmed by 3 bases and the J gene end by 6 bases; junction bases not matched to a gene: 3. The CDR3 consists of 14 residues. CDR3 DNA: TGTGCCAGCAGCTTTGAGACTAGCGGCAATGAGCAGTTCTTC. Translation gives CASSFETSGNEQFF. Supplemented by reference TRBV7-9 and TRBJ2-1, the full variable domain reads DTGVSQNPRHKITKRGQNVTFRCDPISEHNRLYWYRQTLGQGPEFLTYFQNEAQLEKSRLLSDRFSAERPKGSFSTLEIQRTEQGDSAMYLCASSFETSGNEQFFGPGTRLTVL.

The CDR3 loop is CASSLEIRTGELFF. As DNA, the CDR3 is TGTGCCAGCAGCTTAGAAATTAGGACCGGGGAGCTGTTTTTT. This rearrangement joins TRBV7-2 to TRBJ2-2; D ambiguous. The CDR3 runs to 14 residues. Germline V gene lookup returns CDR1 SGHTA and CDR2 FQGNSA. Trimming pared 1 base from V and 5 bases from J, leaving 8 bases between.

This clonotype was seen a handful of times. J is TRBJ2-7 and V is TRBV27, with D tentatively TRBD2 (7 bases). This CDR3 is 14 amino acids long. The V gene lost 10 bases and the J gene lost 0 bases, with 16 bases spanning the gap. CDR1 is MNHEY and CDR2 is SMNVEV in the germline V gene (reference sequence). The CDR3 loop reads CAISRGGGSYEQYF. The CDR3 DNA follows: TGTGCCATATCGAGGGGGGGCGGCTCCTACGAGCAGTACTTC.

The chain recombines TRBV4-3 with TRBJ1-2; perhaps TRBD1 as D (6 bases). V gave up 3 bases and J gave up 3 bases, with 11 bases separating them. Germline values: CDR1 LGHNA, CDR2 YSLEER. The CDR3 runs 14 residues. CDR3 loop: CASSQDSRDYGYTF. The DNA for the CDR3 is TGCGCCAGCAGCCAGGACAGTAGGGACTATGGCTACACCTTC.

This clonotype came up a few times. The chain carries TRBV5-1 and TRBJ1-2; 8 positions match TRBD1. This CDR3 region has 15 residues. With 0 bases clipped from V and 5 bases from J, the junction kept 6 bases outside the gene matches. Germline V gene sequence: CDR1 SGHRS, CDR2 YFSETQ. CDR3 DNA: TGCGCCAGCAGCTTGGTGTTGGACAGGGAGTATGGCTACACCTTC. It codes for CASSLVLDREYGYTF.

This clonotype was picked up a small number of times. The chain couples TRBV5-1 to TRBJ2-2; D is unresolved. Per germline, CDR1 SGHRS and CDR2 YFSETQ. V dropped 0 bases and J dropped 0 bases, with 9 bases sitting between them. The CDR3 has 16 amino acids. The CDR3 loop reads CASSLETYANTGELFF. Here the CDR3 DNA reads TGCGCCAGCAGCTTGGAGACTTACGCGAACACCGGGGAGCTGTTTTTT.